This T cell receptor (beta chain) was retrieved from a study of T cell changes during pregnancy in multiple sclerosis. Some clones are missing from TCRdb's copy, which holds only in-frame ones; the method was immunoSEQ multiplex PCR. The repertoire holds approximately 93,000 clones, with 85% to 95% as singletons. Trimming removed 4 bases at V and 3 bases at J, with 7 bases between. The germline CDR1 and CDR2 sequences are SGHTS and YDEGEE. CDR3 length: 12 amino acids. This clone showed up just a few times. The sequence was collected from a female donor in good health, enrolled as a control in a pregnancy study. The material was peripheral blood, obtained in the first trimester of pregnancy. This chain connects TRBV5-8 to TRBJ1-2, with unresolved D. Here the CDR3 reads CASSPTYYGYTF. CDR3 in DNA: TGTGCCAGCAGCCCTACCTACTATGGCTACACCTTC.